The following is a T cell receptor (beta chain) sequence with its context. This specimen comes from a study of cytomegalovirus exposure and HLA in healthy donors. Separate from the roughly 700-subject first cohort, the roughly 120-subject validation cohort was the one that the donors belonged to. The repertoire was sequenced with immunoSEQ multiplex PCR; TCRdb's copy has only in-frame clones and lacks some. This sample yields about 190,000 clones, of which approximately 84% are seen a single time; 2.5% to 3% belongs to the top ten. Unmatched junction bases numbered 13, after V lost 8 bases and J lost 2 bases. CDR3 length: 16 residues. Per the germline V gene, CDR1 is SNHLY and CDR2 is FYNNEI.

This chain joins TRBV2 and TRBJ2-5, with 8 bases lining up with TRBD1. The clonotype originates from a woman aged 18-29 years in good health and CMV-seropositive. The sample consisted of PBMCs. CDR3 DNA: TGTGCCAGCGCCGTGGGGGTTTGGGACAGGCAAGAGACCCAGTACTTC. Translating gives CASAVGVWDRQETQYF.